The next 23 T cell receptor beta chains were all read from a single sample in a study of blood T cell repertoires in COVID-19. Assay used: immunoSEQ multiplex PCR; TCRdb lists only in-frame clones, some missing. The sample lists around 310,000 clones; 80% to 95% were seen once. The specimen was peripheral blood. The source of these receptors is a woman aged 25-40 years with COVID-19, enrolled during active disease.

This chain connects TRBV10-1 to TRBJ2-3, with D perhaps TRBD2 (6 bases). Germline-derived CDR1 and CDR2 are WNHNN and SYGVQD (reference sequence). Trimming cost V 0 bases and J 6 bases, with 16 bases left between them. This CDR3 spans 16 amino acids. The CDR3 bases are TGCGCCAGCAGTGAGTCGAGCCCCGCGGCGGGGGATACGCAGTATTTT. This gives the protein CASSESSPAAGDTQYF.

The chain employs TRBV6-6 and TRBJ2-7; 12 positions match TRBD1. V trimming: 11 bases; J trimming: 5 bases; junction bases outside the gene matches: 13. CDR3 length equals 15 residues. Germline V gene lookup returns CDR1 MNHNY and CDR2 SVGAGI (reference sequence). The CDR3 spells CAVKGTGGMSNEQYF. The DNA for the CDR3 is TGTGCCGTCAAGGGGACAGGGGGCATGTCGAACGAGCAGTACTTC.

The chain is built from TRBV6-6 and TRBJ2-5, with TRBD2 matching 9 bases. This CDR3 spans 14 amino acids. The trim removed 5 bases at V and 3 bases at J, leaving 4 bases unmatched. Germline assignment: CDR1 MNHNY and CDR2 SVGAGI (reference sequence). The CDR3 region has the DNA TGTGCCAGCAGTCAGAGACTAGCGGAAGAGACCCAGTACTTC. Translated: CASSQRLAEETQYF.

CDR3 loop: CASSSGTGYEQYF. As DNA, the CDR3 is TGTGCCAGCAGTTCCGGGACAGGGTACGAGCAGTACTTC. The genes are TRBV27 and TRBJ2-7; TRBD1 aligns across 9 bases. The CDR3 is made up of 13 amino acids. V dropped 4 bases and J dropped 4; count of bases not matched to a gene: 2. The germline V gene encodes CDR1 MNHEY and CDR2 SMNVEV (reference sequence).

The chain couples TRBV4-1 to TRBJ1-1, with D hard to call. V lost 0 bases, J lost 6 bases, and 11 bases lay in between. The germline V gene encodes CDR1 MGHRA and CDR2 YSYEKL. The CDR3 is made up of 14 amino acids. CDR3 amino acids: CASSQEKSSAEAFF. The CDR3 DNA follows: TGCGCCAGCAGCCAAGAAAAGTCGAGCGCTGAAGCTTTCTTT.

The V gene is TRBV30, the J gene TRBJ1-5; D is possibly TRBD1 (5 bases). Between the trimmed V and J ends, which lost 3 bases and 4 bases, there was a span of 13 bases. The CDR3 length is 14 residues. Looked up from germline, CDR1 is GTSNPN and CDR2 is SVGIG (reference sequence). The DNA of the CDR3 is TGTGCCTGGAGGGGTGTAGCAGGGAATCAGCCCCAGCATTTT. This gives the protein CAWRGVAGNQPQHF.

This rearrangement joins TRBV5-1 to TRBJ2-7; 7 bases agree with TRBD2. Germline lookup yields CDR1 SGHRS and CDR2 YFSETQ. The CDR3 length is 16 residues. Germline trimming cut 2 bases from V and 0 bases from J; bases unmatched to any gene: 8. The CDR3: CASSFDPAGASYEQYF. CDR3 DNA sequence: TGCGCCAGCAGCTTCGACCCGGCGGGAGCCTCCTACGAGCAGTACTTC. The full variable domain, rest sourced from reference TRBV5-1 and TRBJ2-7, is KAGVTQTPRYLIKTRGQQVTLSCSPISGHRSVSWYQQTPGQGLQFLFEYFSETQRNKGNFPGRFSGRQFSNSRSEMNVSTLELGDSALYLCASSFDPAGASYEQYFGPGTRLTVT.

This chain links TRBV4-2 with TRBJ2-2; 7 bases align to TRBD2. The length of the CDR3 is 16 residues. J lost 8 bases, V lost 0 bases, and 9 bases had no gene match. The germline V gene has CDR1 LGHNA and CDR2 YNFKEQ. The CDR3 sequence: CASSQDWGGSQGELFF. The CDR3 DNA follows: TGTGCCAGCAGCCAAGATTGGGGGGGATCGCAGGGGGAGCTGTTTTTT.

The chain recombines TRBV11-2 with TRBJ1-6; D remains ambiguous. Germline CDR1 SGHAT, CDR2 FQNNGV. The CDR3 spans 14 residues. Trimming left V 1 base short and J 7 bases short, with 8 bases between. The CDR3 here is CASSLGGRNSPLHF. The CDR3 DNA follows: TGTGCCAGCAGCTTAGGAGGCAGAAATTCACCCCTCCACTTT.

This clone was found a few times. The chain joins TRBV5-5 to TRBJ2-7; the D gene is possibly TRBD2 (5 bases). The germline CDR1 and CDR2 sequences are SGHKS and YYEKEE (reference sequence). The CDR3 covers 13 residues. V lost 6 bases to trimming and J lost 6 bases, with 16 bases between them. The DNA of the CDR3 is TGTGCCAGCACCCCCTCTGACGGGGTCGAGCAGTACTTC. As protein: CASTPSDGVEQYF.

The chain employs TRBV28 and TRBJ2-6; possibly TRBD1 for D (6 bases). V was trimmed by 4 bases and J by 0 bases, leaving 19 bases between them. The CDR3 runs to 19 residues. Germline V gene sequence: CDR1 MDHEN, CDR2 SYDVKM. CDR3 sequence reads: CASSWYETGSASGANVLTF. The CDR3 bases are TGTGCCAGCAGTTGGTATGAGACAGGATCGGCCTCTGGGGCCAACGTCCTGACTTTC.

The chain links TRBV5-4 to TRBJ1-2; no clear D gene. The CDR3 loop spans 15 amino acids. Germline V CDR1 and CDR2: SGHNT, YYREEE (reference sequence). V shed 4 bases and J shed 7 bases, with 20 bases lying between them. The CDR3 reads CASSEGGLNFRGYTF. CDR3 in DNA: TGTGCCAGCAGCGAGGGCGGGCTGAACTTCCGTGGCTACACCTTC. The whole variable domain, remainder taken from reference TRBV5-4 and TRBJ1-2, is ETGVTQSPTHLIKTRGQQVTLRCSSQSGHNTVSWYQQALGQGPQFIFQYYREEENGRGNFPPRFSGLQFPNYSSELNVNALELDDSALYLCASSEGGLNFRGYTFGSGTRLTVV.

This clone was counted a single time. The gene calls are TRBV2 and TRBJ2-7; D is perhaps TRBD1 (6 bases). The germline V and J ends were trimmed by 6 bases and 2 bases, with 8 bases remaining between them. Germline values: CDR1 SNHLY, CDR2 FYNNEI. The CDR3 runs to 12 residues. The CDR3 DNA is TGTGCCAGCAGGAGGACAGCCTACGAGCAGTACTTC. This encodes CASRRTAYEQYF. Full variable domain (missing parts from reference TRBV2 and TRBJ2-7): EPEVTQTPSHQVTQMGQEVILRCVPISNHLYFYWYRQILGQKVEFLVSFYNNEISEKSEIFDDQFSVERPDGSNFTLKIRSTKLEDSAMYFCASRRTAYEQYFGPGTRLTVT.

The chain combines TRBV24-1 with TRBJ1-5; TRBD1 matches 11 bases. Losses at the gene ends were 2 bases for V and 1 base for J; bases not matched to a gene: 0. Germline-derived CDR1 and CDR2 are KGHDR and SFDVKD. The CDR3 is 16 amino acids. CDR3 DNA: TGTGCCACCAGTGATTGGACAGGGGGCAGCAATCAGCCCCAGCATTTT. Its protein is CATSDWTGGSNQPQHF.

The genes are TRBV9 and TRBJ2-3, with a weak D call TRBD1 (6 bases). Deletions cut 3 bases from V and 0 bases from J, with 11 bases between. From germline, CDR1 is SGDLS and CDR2 YYNGEE. This CDR3 region has 15 residues. The CDR3 DNA is TGTGCCAGCAGCGCCGGGACACATAGCACAGATACGCAGTATTTT. Translated: CASSAGTHSTDTQYF.

This chain joins TRBV28 and TRBJ2-1, with D perhaps TRBD1 (6 bases). Trimming pared 5 bases from V and 9 bases from J, leaving 20 bases between. Germline-derived CDR1 and CDR2 are MDHEN and SYDVKM. The CDR3 is made up of 15 amino acids. DNA of the CDR3: TGTGCCAGCAGTCCGCCGGGACATACCAGAAGTGAGCAGTTCTTC. Translation gives CASSPPGHTRSEQFF. The entire variable domain, with the rest obtained from reference TRBV28 and TRBJ2-1, is as follows: DVKVTQSSRYLVKRTGEKVFLECVQDMDHENMFWYRQDPGLGLRLIYFSYDVKMKEKGDIPEGYSVSREKKERFSLILESASTNQTSMYLCASSPPGHTRSEQFFGPGTRLTVL.

The V and J genes are TRBV28 and TRBJ1-2; 7 nucleotides line up with TRBD1. The J segment lost 3 bases and the V segment lost 6 bases, leaving 10 bases of the junction unmatched. The germline V gene encodes CDR1 MDHEN and CDR2 SYDVKM. This CDR3 is 15 amino acids long. The CDR3 DNA follows: TGTGCCAGCAGCCAGGGGGATTTTGTTTACTATGGCTACACCTTC. Translated, it gives CASSQGDFVYYGYTF.

The chain carries TRBV9 and TRBJ2-2, with TRBD2 matching 10 bases. CDR1 is SGDLS, CDR2 YYNGEE, per germline. The CDR3 spans 17 residues. The ends lost 0 bases at V and 3 bases at J; junction bases unmatched: 5. The CDR3 protein is CASSVARSGRDTGELFF. Here the CDR3 DNA reads TGTGCCAGCAGCGTAGCAAGAAGCGGGAGGGACACCGGGGAGCTGTTTTTT.

In regard to this clone: The same CDR3 arises from other DNA sequences in this sample as well. The chain links TRBV9 to TRBJ1-2; no clear D gene. V lost 0 bases to trimming and J lost 4 bases, with 4 bases between them. The CDR3 runs 12 residues. Germline CDR1 SGDLS, CDR2 YYNGEE. CDR3 loop: CASSVGSYGYTF. CDR3 DNA: TGTGCCAGCAGCGTAGGCAGCTATGGCTACACCTTC.

The chain is built from TRBV9 and TRBJ2-5; D perhaps matches TRBD2 (6 bases). Germline CDR1 and CDR2: SGDLS and YYNGEE. Trimming took 4 bases from V and 4 from J, leaving 14 bases between them. The CDR3 spans 14 residues. Here the CDR3 DNA reads TGTGCCAGCAGCCCTCGGGACGGGGGAGAGACCCAGTACTTC. Residues: CASSPRDGGETQYF.

V gene TRBV28 combines with J gene TRBJ2-5, with 7 bases lining up with TRBD2. Germline assignment: CDR1 MDHEN and CDR2 SYDVKM. The V gene end was trimmed by 4 bases and the J gene end by 2 bases; junction bases not matched to a gene: 7. The CDR3 has 15 residues. This chain's CDR3 is CASSSAGEGQETQYF. The CDR3 region has the DNA TGTGCCAGCAGTTCCGCGGGGGAGGGGCAAGAGACCCAGTACTTC.

There are a few counts of this clone. This sequence joins TRBV19 and TRBJ2-1, with 15 bases lining up with TRBD2. The CDR3 is 15 amino acids. In germline, CDR1 is LNHDA, CDR2 SQIVND (reference sequence). The junction had 11 bases not matched to a gene; V was cut back by 5 bases and J by 15 bases. The CDR3 loop reads CASSPHWTSGRAWFF. CDR3 nucleotide sequence: TGTGCCAGTAGTCCCCACTGGACTAGCGGGAGGGCTTGGTTCTTC.

V usage is TRBV20-1 and J usage is TRBJ2-5; 7 bases agree with TRBD2. V was pared by 3 bases and J by 0 bases, with 22 bases of the junction left unmatched. Germline CDR1 DFQATT, CDR2 SNEGSKA (reference sequence). This CDR3 has 20 amino acids. The CDR3, as DNA: TGCAGTGCTAGTCCCCTGGACCTAGCGGTCGACTTTGGGTACCAAGAGACCCAGTACTTC. Its translation is CSASPLDLAVDFGYQETQYF.